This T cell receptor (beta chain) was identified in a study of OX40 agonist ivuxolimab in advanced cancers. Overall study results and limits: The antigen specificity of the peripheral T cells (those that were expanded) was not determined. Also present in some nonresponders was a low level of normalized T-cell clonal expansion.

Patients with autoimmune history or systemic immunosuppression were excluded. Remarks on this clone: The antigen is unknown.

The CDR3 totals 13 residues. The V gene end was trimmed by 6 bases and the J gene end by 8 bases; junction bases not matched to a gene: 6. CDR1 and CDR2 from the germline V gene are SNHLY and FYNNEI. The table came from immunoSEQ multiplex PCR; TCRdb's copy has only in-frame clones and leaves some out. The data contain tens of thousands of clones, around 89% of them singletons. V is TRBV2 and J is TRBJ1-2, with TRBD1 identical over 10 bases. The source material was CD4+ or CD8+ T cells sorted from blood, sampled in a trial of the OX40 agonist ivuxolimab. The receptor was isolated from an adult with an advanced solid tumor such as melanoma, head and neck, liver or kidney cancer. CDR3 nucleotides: TGTGCCAGCAGAGGGACAGGGGCAGGAGGCTACACCTTC. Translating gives CASRGTGAGGYTF.